This record covers a single T cell receptor (beta chain). The data stem from a study of blood T cell repertoires in COVID-19. Study at large: The United States, Italy and Spain supplied acute and convalescent COVID-19 samples. PBMCs, B-cell-depleted T cells, or T cells were the source of the cDNA or gDNA that made up the material.

Per the original methods: Scientists estimated how many nucleated cells there were by amplifying reference gene primers. Only in-frame clones appear in the TCRdb table, and some are missing; sequencing was by immunoSEQ multiplex PCR. V and J calls and clone size are as listed in that table; D and trimming were resolved from the DNA. Of about 200,000 clones in the sample, approximately 86% were seen once. Seattle enrolled patients during active infection and tracked them longitudinally. This CDR3 spans 12 amino acids. Germline values: CDR1 GTSNPN, CDR2 SVGIG (reference sequence). Between the trimmed V and J ends, which lost 0 bases and 8 bases, there was a span of 10 bases.

The source is a man in his 60s with COVID-19, enrolled during active disease. Sequencing used peripheral blood. The chain combines TRBV30 with TRBJ1-1, with D unclear. CDR3 region: CAWSVGWREAFF. Written as DNA, the CDR3 is TGTGCCTGGAGTGTAGGTTGGCGGGAAGCTTTCTTT.